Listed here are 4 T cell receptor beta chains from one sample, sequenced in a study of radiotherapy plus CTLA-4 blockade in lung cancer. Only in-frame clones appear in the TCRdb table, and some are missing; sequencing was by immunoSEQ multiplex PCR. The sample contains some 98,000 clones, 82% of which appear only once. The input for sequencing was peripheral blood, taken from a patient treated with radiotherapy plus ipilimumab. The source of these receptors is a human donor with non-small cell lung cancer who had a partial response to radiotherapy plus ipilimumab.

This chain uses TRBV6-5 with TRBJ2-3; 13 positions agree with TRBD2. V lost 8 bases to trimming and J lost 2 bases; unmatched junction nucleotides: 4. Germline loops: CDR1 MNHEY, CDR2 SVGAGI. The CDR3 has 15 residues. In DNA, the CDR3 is TGTGCCAGCCGGACTAGCGGGAGCCCCACAGATACGCAGTATTTT. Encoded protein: CASRTSGSPTDTQYF.

The CDR3 sequence is CASRQGQGNTEAFF. DNA of the CDR3: TGCGCCAGCAGACAGGGACAGGGGAACACTGAAGCTTTCTTT. The chain carries TRBV4-1 and TRBJ1-1; 9 bases are a match to TRBD1. The junction had 3 bases not matched to a gene; V was cut back by 6 bases and J by 1 base. CDR1 is MGHRA, CDR2 YSYEKL, per germline. CDR3 length: 14 residues.

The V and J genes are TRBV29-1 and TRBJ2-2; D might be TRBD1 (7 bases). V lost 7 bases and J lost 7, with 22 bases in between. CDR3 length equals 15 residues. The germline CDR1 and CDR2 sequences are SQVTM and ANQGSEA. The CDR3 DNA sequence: TGCAGCGCCGGGCGGGACAGTTGGGGTAACGGGGAGCTGTTTTTT. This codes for CSAGRDSWGNGELFF.

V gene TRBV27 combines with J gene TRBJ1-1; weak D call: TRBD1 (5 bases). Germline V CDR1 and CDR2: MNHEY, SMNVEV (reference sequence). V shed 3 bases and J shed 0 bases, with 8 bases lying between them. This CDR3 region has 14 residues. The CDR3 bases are TGTGCCAGCAGTTTTGGGGGGTTGAACACTGAAGCTTTCTTT. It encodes CASSFGGLNTEAFF.